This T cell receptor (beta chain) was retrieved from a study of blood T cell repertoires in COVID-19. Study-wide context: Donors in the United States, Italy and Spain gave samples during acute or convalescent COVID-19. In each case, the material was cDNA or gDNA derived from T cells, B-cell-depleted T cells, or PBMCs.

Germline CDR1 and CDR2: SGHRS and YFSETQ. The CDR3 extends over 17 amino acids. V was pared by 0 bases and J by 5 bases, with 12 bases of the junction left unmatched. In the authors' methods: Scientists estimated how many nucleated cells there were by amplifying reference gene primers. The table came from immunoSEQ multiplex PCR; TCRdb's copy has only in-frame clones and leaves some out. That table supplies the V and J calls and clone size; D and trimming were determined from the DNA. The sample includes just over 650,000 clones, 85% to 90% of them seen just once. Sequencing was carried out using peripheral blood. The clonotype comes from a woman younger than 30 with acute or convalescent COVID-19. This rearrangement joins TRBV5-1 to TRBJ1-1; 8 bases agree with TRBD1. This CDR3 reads CASSLGFRQGASTEAFF. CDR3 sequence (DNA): TGCGCCAGCAGCTTGGGGTTTCGGCAGGGGGCTTCAACTGAAGCTTTCTTT. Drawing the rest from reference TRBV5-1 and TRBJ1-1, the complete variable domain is KAGVTQTPRYLIKTRGQQVTLSCSPISGHRSVSWYQQTPGQGLQFLFEYFSETQRNKGNFPGRFSGRQFSNSRSEMNVSTLELGDSALYLCASSLGFRQGASTEAFFGQGTRLTVV.